The 8 T cell receptor beta chains below were found in one sample sequenced in a study of cytomegalovirus exposure and HLA in healthy donors. Use of 60 Vbeta and 13 Jbeta primers characterized the PCR. Clones were sequenced by immunoSEQ multiplex PCR, and TCRdb holds only the in-frame ones, with some missing. Among 160,000 or so clones, approximately 80% were seen once, and the ten largest hold 5.5% to 8%. The sample was PBMCs. The receptors stem from a woman aged 25 to 39 in good health and CMV-seropositive.

The rearrangement links TRBV5-1 to TRBJ1-2, with D hard to call. The V end lost 4 bases, the J end lost 3 bases, and 10 bases lay between the germline ends. Germline V gene data show CDR1 as SGHRS and CDR2 as YFSETQ. The CDR3 runs 13 residues. The CDR3 coding sequence is TGCGCCAGCAGCCTGAGCACTTACTATGGCTACACCTTC. Protein product: CASSLSTYYGYTF.

The rearrangement joins TRBV13 to TRBJ2-1; D remains ambiguous. CDR3 size: 12 residues. V lost 1 base and J 9 bases, leaving 7 bases between the germline ends. Germline CDR1 PRHDT, CDR2 FYEKMQ (reference sequence). The CDR3 DNA sequence: TGTGCCAGCAGCTTAGACGTGAGTGAGCAGTTCTTC. As protein: CASSLDVSEQFF.

The J gene is TRBJ2-1, the V gene TRBV7-9; weak D call: TRBD2 (6 bases). The CDR3 is 13 amino acids. The V and J ends lost 1 base and 12 bases respectively, with 13 bases between them. The V gene's germline CDR1 is SEHNR and CDR2 FQNEAQ (reference sequence). This CDR3 is CASSLEGGGGQFF. Written as DNA, the CDR3 is TGTGCCAGCAGCTTAGAGGGTGGGGGAGGGCAGTTCTTC.

The CDR3 here is CASNKLTNSPLHF. The DNA of the CDR3 is TGTGCCAGCAATAAGCTTACGAATTCACCCCTCCACTTT. The V and J genes are TRBV6-1 and TRBJ1-6; D is unclear. Looked up from germline, CDR1 is MNHNS and CDR2 is SASEGT. CDR3 size: 13 residues. The V and J ends lost 7 bases and 7 bases respectively, with 11 bases between them.

This chain connects TRBV5-4 to TRBJ1-2, with 10 positions matching TRBD1. CDR3 length equals 15 residues. Trimming took 1 base from V and 4 from J; bases not matched to a gene: 4. Germline values: CDR1 SGHNT, CDR2 YYREEE (reference sequence). CDR3 sequence: CASSLWDRGFYGYTF. The CDR3 coding sequence is TGTGCCAGCAGCTTGTGGGACAGGGGATTCTATGGCTACACCTTC.

This chain uses TRBV7-2 with TRBJ2-3; D call uncertain. Deletions cut 8 bases from V and 6 bases from J, with 18 bases between. Per the germline V gene, CDR1 is SGHTA and CDR2 is FQGNSA. The CDR3 length is 14 residues. The CDR3 protein is CASPNPVVPDTQYF. The CDR3 nucleotides are TGTGCCAGCCCTAATCCGGTGGTCCCGGATACGCAGTATTTT. Combining the CDR3 with reference TRBV7-2 and TRBJ2-3 gives the whole variable domain GAGVSQSPSNKVTEKGKDVELRCDPISGHTALYWYRQSLGQGLEFLIYFQGNSAPDKSGLPSDRFSAERTGGSVSTLTIQRTQQEDSAVYLCASPNPVVPDTQYFGPGTRLTVL.

V and J are TRBV5-5 and TRBJ1-1; no reliable D call. With 4 bases removed from V and 0 bases from J, the gap between germline ends came to 16 bases. CDR1 is SGHKS and CDR2 is YYEKEE in the germline V gene (reference sequence). This CDR3 spans 16 amino acids. This chain's CDR3 is CASSAQVLSMNTEAFF. DNA for the CDR3: TGTGCCAGCAGCGCCCAGGTTTTAAGTATGAACACTGAAGCTTTCTTT.

This clone was observed a few times. The rearrangement uses TRBV7-2 and TRBJ1-2; D perhaps matches TRBD1 (5 bases). With 2 bases removed from V and 1 base from J, the gap between germline ends came to 14 bases. Germline V lookup: CDR1 SGHTA, CDR2 FQGNSA. The CDR3 has 16 residues. CDR3 DNA: TGTGCCAGCAGCTTAAAAGGCACAGGAGATAACTATGGCTACACCTTC. Protein: CASSLKGTGDNYGYTF.